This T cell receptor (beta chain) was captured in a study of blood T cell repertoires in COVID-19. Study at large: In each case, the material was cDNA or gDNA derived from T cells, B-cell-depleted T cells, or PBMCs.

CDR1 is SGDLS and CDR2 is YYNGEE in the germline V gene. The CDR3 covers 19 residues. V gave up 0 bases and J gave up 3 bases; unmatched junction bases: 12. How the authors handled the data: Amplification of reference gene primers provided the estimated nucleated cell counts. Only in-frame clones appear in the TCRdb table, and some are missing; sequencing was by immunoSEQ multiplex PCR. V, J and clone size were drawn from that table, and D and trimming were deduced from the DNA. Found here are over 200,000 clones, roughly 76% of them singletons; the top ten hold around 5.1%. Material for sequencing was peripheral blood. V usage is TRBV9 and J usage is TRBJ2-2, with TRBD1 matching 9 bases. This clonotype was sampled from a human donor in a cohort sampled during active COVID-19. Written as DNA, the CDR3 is TGTGCCAGCAGCGTAGAGGAAGTCACAGGGGGCCGGTACACCGGGGAGCTGTTTTTT. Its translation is CASSVEEVTGGRYTGELFF.